The rows below give T cell receptor beta chains drawn from one sample of a study of T cell repertoires in cytomegalovirus infection. TCRdb re-called the reads through MiXCR, storing one row per CDR3 protein. The data show 450,000 to 550,000 distinct CDR3 sequences, approximately 15% seen once. The sample taken for sequencing was CD8+ T cells from PBMCs. The source is a human donor in good health (CMV status not recorded). Some clones in this sample may be carry-over from other donors' samples. Both conserved end residues are part of each CDR3. A D gene is named only where the DNA matches it firmly. Not every row has a clone size; where given, it reads once, few, many or a size class.

>TRBV6-5|TRBJ1-1|few|.
TGTGCCAGCAGTTACTCAGGGGGAGCCCACACTGAAGCTTTCTTT
CASSYSGGAHTEAFF
>TRBV25-1|TRBJ2-1|few|.
TGTGCCAGCAGTATAGGGCCCGGATACAATGAGCAGTTCTTC
CASSIGPGYNEQFF
>TRBV12-3/TRBV12-4|TRBJ1-2|few|.
TGTGCCAGCACCCCCCCGATTGGGCCTTCTTTCAACTATGGCTACACCTTC
CASTPPIGPSFNYGYTF
>TRBV12-5|TRBJ2-2|.|.
TGTGCTAGTGGTCGCGGCCTAGCGTTGAACACCGGGGAGCTGTTTTTT
CASGRGLALNTGELFF
>TRBV11-2|TRBJ2-7|few|TRBD1
TGTGCCAGCAGCTTCATAGGGACAGGGTACGAGCAGTACTTC
CASSFIGTGYEQYF
>TRBV7-9|TRBJ2-7|many|.
TGTGCCAGCAGCTCCTCGCGACAGGGACTTACCTACGAGCAGTACTTC
CASSSSRQGLTYEQYF
>TRBV19|TRBJ1-6|many|.
TGTGCCAGTAACAGCGCAGACAGCCCCTATAATTCACCCCTCCACTTT
CASNSADSPYNSPLHF
>TRBV27|TRBJ2-1|few|.
TGTGCCAGCAGTTCCCTCAGGAGGAGCTCCTACAATGAGCAGTTCTTC
CASSSLRRSSYNEQFF
>TRBV7-6|TRBJ2-7|.|TRBD1
TGTGCTAGCAGCCGCAGCCAGGGGGCCTACGAGCAGTACTTC
CASSRSQGAYEQYF
>TRBV6-5|TRBJ2-2|many|.
TGTGCCAGCAGTCCTCCGCCAGCGGCCGGGGAGCTGTTTTTT
CASSPPPAAGELFF
>TRBV11-2|TRBJ2-7|many|.
TGTGCCAGCAGCTTAGGGTCAGGGGCTGGGGGCGAGCAGTACTTC
CASSLGSGAGGEQYF
>TRBV12-3/TRBV12-4|TRBJ1-1|many|.
TGTGCCAGCAGTTTTGGGTCGGCTTTCTTT
CASSFGSAFF
>TRBV9|TRBJ1-6|.|.
TGTGCCAGCAGCCCTGGTTTGGTACGACCCCTCCACTTT
CASSPGLVRPLHF
>TRBV4-2|TRBJ1-2|few|.
TGTGCCAGCAGCCAAGGGGGTTCGCGAGGCTACACCTTC
CASSQGGSRGYTF
>TRBV6-4|TRBJ2-1|many|.
TGTGCCAGCAGTGACTCGAGTCGAGGGGTTTTTAGTAAGAATGAGCAGTTCTTC
CASSDSSRGVFSKNEQFF
>TRBV28|TRBJ2-1|.|TRBD2
TGTGCCAGCAGTTTACAGCGGGAGGGATCCGGTGAGCAGTTCTTC
CASSLQREGSGEQFF
>TRBV7-9|TRBJ2-1|many|TRBD2
TGTGCCAGCAGCGGGGCGGGAGCGAATGAGCAGTTCTTC
CASSGAGANEQFF
>TRBV3-1|TRBJ2-7|once|.
TGTGCCAGCAGCCACCTAAGGGAGGCGGTACCCTACGAGCAGTACTTC
CASSHLREAVPYEQYF
>TRBV7-8|TRBJ2-5|many|.
TGTGCCAGCAGCCCCAGGGGTTGGGGGTACCAAGAGACCCAGTACTTC
CASSPRGWGYQETQYF
>TRBV27|TRBJ2-2|many|.
TGTGCCAGCAGTTTTTCACCAAACACCGGGGAGCTGTTTTTT
CASSFSPNTGELFF
>TRBV7-2|TRBJ1-5|many|.
TGTGCCAGCAGCTTCGCTTTTAGCAATCAGCCCCAGCATTTT
CASSFAFSNQPQHF
>TRBV11-2|TRBJ2-7|many|.
TGTGCCAGCCGCTTGGGGTCGGCCTACGAGCAGTACTTC
CASRLGSAYEQYF
>TRBV11-2|TRBJ1-6|many|.
TGTGCCAGCAGCTCGCAGGGGTTGCGCTCCTATAATTCACCCCTCCACTTT
CASSSQGLRSYNSPLHF
>TRBV12-3/TRBV12-4|TRBJ2-3|.|TRBD2
TGTGCCAGCAGGGGGGGGCGGGAGGGGAGCACAGATACGCAGTATTTT
CASRGGREGSTDTQYF
>TRBV6-5|TRBJ2-1|many|TRBD2
TGTGCCAGCAGTTACTTGGCTAGCGGGAGAGGGAATGAGCAGTTCTTC
CASSYLASGRGNEQFF
>TRBV6-5|TRBJ2-2|many|.
TGTGCCAGCAGTTATTTGGGAGGCAACACCGGGGAGCTGTTTTTT
CASSYLGGNTGELFF
>TRBV15|TRBJ2-3|few|.
TGTGCCACCAGCAGGGCCGGGCAGACCACAGATACGCAGTATTTT
CATSRAGQTTDTQYF
>TRBV7-9|TRBJ2-5|few|.
TGTGCCAGCAGAGAGGCTAGCGAAGAGACCCAGTACTTC
CASREASEETQYF
>TRBV28|TRBJ2-4|.|.
TGTGCCAGCAGTTCACTGTTGCAGGGGATGGCCAAAAACATTCAGTACTTC
CASSSLLQGMAKNIQYF
>TRBV29-1|TRBJ2-7|.|TRBD1
TGCAGCGTTGAAGACTCAGGACAGGGGTTCTTCGAGCAGTACTTC
CSVEDSGQGFFEQYF
>TRBV20-1|TRBJ2-7|many|.
TGCAGTGCTTGGGCTGTGAGCTTAAACGAGCAGTACTTC
CSAWAVSLNEQYF
>TRBV30|TRBJ1-1|few|.
TGTGCCTGGAGGGCTACAGGATACACTGAAGCTTTCTTT
CAWRATGYTEAFF
>TRBV5-5|TRBJ2-4|few|TRBD1
TGTGCCAGCAGCTTACCCGGGACAGGGGGCTGGGGCATTCAGTACTTC
CASSLPGTGGWGIQYF
>TRBV12-5|TRBJ1-5|many|.
TGTGCTAGTGGTTTGCCAACGGGGTGGGATCAGCCCCAGCATTTT
CASGLPTGWDQPQHF
>TRBV12-3/TRBV12-4|TRBJ2-6|many|.
TGTGCCAGCAGCAGGGGCACTGGGGCCAACGTCCTGACTTTC
CASSRGTGANVLTF
>TRBV11-2|TRBJ1-6|many|TRBD1
TGTGCCAGCAGCTCGAACGGACAGGGGGCTTATTCACCCCTCCACTTT
CASSSNGQGAYSPLHF
>TRBV11-2|TRBJ1-6|many|TRBD1
TGTGCCAGCAGCCGTTTAGACAGGGCCTCTCCCCTCTATAATTCACCCCTCCACTTT
CASSRLDRASPLYNSPLHF
>TRBV2|TRBJ2-1|.|.
TGTGCCAGCAGCCGAAGAGAGGGGAACCTCCAAGAGAAGTTCTTC
CASSRREGNLQEKFF
>TRBV29-1|TRBJ2-5|.|.
TGCAGCGGGGCCCAAGAGACCCAGTACTTC
CSGAQETQYF
>TRBV7-9|TRBJ1-1|many|TRBD1
TGTGCCAGCAGCTTAAACCCTTCCGACAGGGTAAGGGGTAGCATGAACACTGAAGCTTTCTTT
CASSLNPSDRVRGSMNTEAFF
>TRBV7-3|TRBJ2-2|many|.
TGTGCCAGCAGCTTAGACAGTTACACCGGGGAGCTGTTTTTT
CASSLDSYTGELFF
>TRBV2|TRBJ1-2|.|.
TGTGCCAGCAACCGGGGCCCCTATGGCTACACCTTC
CASNRGPYGYTF
>TRBV5-6|TRBJ2-7|.|.
TGTGCCAGCAGCTTCGGATGGTCAGAGCAGTACTTC
CASSFGWSEQYF
>TRBV7-9|TRBJ2-1|many|TRBD2
TGTGCCAGCAGCTTAGCACCTAGCGGGAGCACCCATGAGCAGTTCTTC
CASSLAPSGSTHEQFF
>TRBV4-1|TRBJ1-4|.|.
TGCGCCAGCAGCCCCAGGGGTGAAAAACTGTTTTTT
CASSPRGEKLFF
>TRBV7-3|TRBJ1-1|few|TRBD1
TGTGCCAGCAGCCTTGGACAGGGGGGCATGAACACTGAAGCTTTCTTT
CASSLGQGGMNTEAFF
>TRBV28|TRBJ2-7|many|TRBD1
TGTGCCAGCAGTTCCCTTTCCCTAAGTGGCGGGGACAGGGGGATCTACGAGCAGTACTTC
CASSSLSLSGGDRGIYEQYF
>TRBV7-9|TRBJ2-2|many|TRBD1
TGTGCCAGCAGCTTACTTGGGACAGATACCGGGGAGCTGTTTTTT
CASSLLGTDTGELFF
>TRBV14|TRBJ2-1|many|TRBD1
TGTGCCAGCAGCGTTTGGACAGGCCGAAATGAGCAGTTCTTC
CASSVWTGRNEQFF
>TRBV12-5|TRBJ2-5|many|TRBD1
TGTGCTAGTGGCCCCGGACAGGGGGCGGAGGAGACCCAGTACTTC
CASGPGQGAEETQYF
>TRBV5-1|TRBJ2-3|few|.
TGCGCCAGCAGCTTGGGGCAGGGGCCACCCAAGGATACGCAGTATTTT
CASSLGQGPPKDTQYF
>TRBV11-2|TRBJ1-5|many|.
TGTGCCAGCAGCTCGGGGGAGACAGAAGGTCAGCCCCAGCATTTT
CASSSGETEGQPQHF
>TRBV7-9|TRBJ1-1|many|.
TGTGCCAGCAGCTTAAGTATGGGCACTGAAGCTTTCTTT
CASSLSMGTEAFF
>TRBV7-9|TRBJ1-6|many|TRBD1
TGTGCCAGCAGCCCAACCGGAGAGGGGGCAGGTTCACCCCTCCACTTT
CASSPTGEGAGSPLHF
>TRBV28|TRBJ2-2|few|.
TGTGCCAGCAGTTTTCGGAGGGGCTACAGGGTGAACACCGGGGAGCTGTTTTTT
CASSFRRGYRVNTGELFF